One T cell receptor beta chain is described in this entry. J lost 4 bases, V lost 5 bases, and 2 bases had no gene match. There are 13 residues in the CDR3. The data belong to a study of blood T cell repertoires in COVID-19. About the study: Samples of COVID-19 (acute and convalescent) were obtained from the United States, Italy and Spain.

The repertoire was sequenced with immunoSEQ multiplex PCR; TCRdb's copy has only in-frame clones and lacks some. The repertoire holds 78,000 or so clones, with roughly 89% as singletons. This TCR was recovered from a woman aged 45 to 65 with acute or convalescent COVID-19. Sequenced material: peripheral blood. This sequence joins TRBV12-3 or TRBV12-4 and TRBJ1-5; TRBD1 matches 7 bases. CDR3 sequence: CASSPQGNQPQHF. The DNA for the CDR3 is TGTGCCAGCAGTCCACAGGGGAATCAGCCCCAGCATTTT.